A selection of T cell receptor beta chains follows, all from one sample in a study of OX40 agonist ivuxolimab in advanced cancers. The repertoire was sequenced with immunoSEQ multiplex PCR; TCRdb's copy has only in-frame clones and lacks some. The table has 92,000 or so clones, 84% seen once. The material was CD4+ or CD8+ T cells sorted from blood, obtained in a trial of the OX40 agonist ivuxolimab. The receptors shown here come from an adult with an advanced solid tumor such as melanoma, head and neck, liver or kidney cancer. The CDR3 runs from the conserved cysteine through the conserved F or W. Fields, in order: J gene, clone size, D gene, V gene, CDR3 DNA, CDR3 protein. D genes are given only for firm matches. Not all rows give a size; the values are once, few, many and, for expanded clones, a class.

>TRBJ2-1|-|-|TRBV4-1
TGCGCCAGCAGTCTCCAGAACACAGAGCAGTTCTTC
CASSLQNTEQFF
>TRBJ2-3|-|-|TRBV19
TGTGCCAGTAGTATACAGGGTCGGGATACGCAGTATTTT
CASSIQGRDTQYF
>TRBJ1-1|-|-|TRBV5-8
TGTGCCAGCAGCTTGGATCTGGGGGGCACTGAAGCTTTCTTT
CASSLDLGGTEAFF
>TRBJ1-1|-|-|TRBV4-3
TGCGCCAGCAGCCAAGATCTGGGTGGGCCACACAACACTGAAGCTTTCTTT
CASSQDLGGPHNTEAFF
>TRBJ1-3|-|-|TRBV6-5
TGTGCCAGCACAGCTCCCGGCAGCTCTGGAAACACCATATATTTT
CASTAPGSSGNTIYF
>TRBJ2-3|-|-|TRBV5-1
TGCGCCAGCAGTGCGGAAGGGGATACGCAGTATTTT
CASSAEGDTQYF
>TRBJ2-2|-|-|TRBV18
TGTGCCAGCTCACAAGCAGGGGTCACCGGGGAGCTGTTTTTT
CASSQAGVTGELFF
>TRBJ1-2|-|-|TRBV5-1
TGCGCCAGCAGCTCAACACAGGGAAGAGGTGGCTACACCTTC
CASSSTQGRGGYTF
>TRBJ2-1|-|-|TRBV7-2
TGTGCCAGCAGCCGGGCGGTGATCTCCTACAATGAGCAGTTCTTC
CASSRAVISYNEQFF
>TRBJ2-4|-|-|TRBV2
TGTGCCAGCAGTGAACCAGGCCTGGCCAAAAACATTCAGTACTTC
CASSEPGLAKNIQYF
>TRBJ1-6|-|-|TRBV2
TGTGCCAGCAGATTCGGGGCCAATAATTCACCCCTCCACTTT
CASRFGANNSPLHF
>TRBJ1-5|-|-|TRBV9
TGTGCCAGCAGCGGGGGGGGATCGTTTTATCCCCAGCATTTT
CASSGGGSFYPQHF
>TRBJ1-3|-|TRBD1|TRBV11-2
TGTGCCAGCAGACTCGACAGGGGAGCTGGAAACACCATATATTTT
CASRLDRGAGNTIYF
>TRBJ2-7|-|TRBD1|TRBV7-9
TGTGCCAGCAGCTTCCGGGACAGGGGCACCTACGAGCAGTACTTC
CASSFRDRGTYEQYF
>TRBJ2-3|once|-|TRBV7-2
TGTGCCAGCAGCTCGCGGACAGCGGGTCGGGATACGCAGTATTTT
CASSSRTAGRDTQYF
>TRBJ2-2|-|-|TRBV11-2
TGTGCCAGCAGCCAGAGCGGGCTCCTCACCGGGGAGCTGTTTTTT
CASSQSGLLTGELFF
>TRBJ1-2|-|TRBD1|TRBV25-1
TGTGCCAGCAGTGAATTAGGGCAGGGGGCAAGTGGCTACACCTTC
CASSELGQGASGYTF
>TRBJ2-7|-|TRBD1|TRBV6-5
TGTGCCAGCAGTCGGGACAGGGGGTACTCCTACGAGCAGTACTTC
CASSRDRGYSYEQYF
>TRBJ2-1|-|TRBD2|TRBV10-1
TGCGCCAGAAGTGAGACTAGCGGGAGGGCCGGAGGAGAGCAGTTCTTC
CARSETSGRAGGEQFF
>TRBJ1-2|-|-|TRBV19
TGTGCCTCCAGAGCGGGGGGCCCTGGCTACACCTTC
CASRAGGPGYTF
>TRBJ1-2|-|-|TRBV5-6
TGTGCCAGCAGCTTGGCCTGGGAGGCTAACTATGGCTACACCTTC
CASSLAWEANYGYTF
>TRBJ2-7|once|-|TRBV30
TGTGCCTGGAGGACAGAGTACGAGCAGTACTTC
CAWRTEYEQYF
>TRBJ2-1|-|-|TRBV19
TGTGCCAGTAGTATCCCCACCTCCTACAATGAGCAGTTCTTC
CASSIPTSYNEQFF
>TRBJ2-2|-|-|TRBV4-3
TGCGCCAGCAGCCAAGATCTAAGAAGGGGGGAGCTGTTTTTT
CASSQDLRRGELFF
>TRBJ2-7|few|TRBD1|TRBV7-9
TGTGCCAGCGGCTATGGACAGGGGTCCTACGAGCAGTACTTC
CASGYGQGSYEQYF
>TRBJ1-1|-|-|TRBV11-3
TGTGCCAGCAGTTGGACAGTAACTGGTGAAGCTTTCTTT
CASSWTVTGEAFF
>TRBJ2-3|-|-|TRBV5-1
TGCGCCAGCAGCTCCGGGACGAGAGGCGCAGATACGCAGTATTTT
CASSSGTRGADTQYF
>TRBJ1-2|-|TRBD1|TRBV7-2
TGTGCCAGCAGCCCACAGGGGGCGAATGGCTACACCTTC
CASSPQGANGYTF
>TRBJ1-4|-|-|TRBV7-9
TGTGCCAGCAGCCGGGACCTCGAAAAACTGTTTTTT
CASSRDLEKLFF
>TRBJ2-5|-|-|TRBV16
TGTGCCAGCAGCCAATCTTTCGGGGCTGAGACCCAGTACTTC
CASSQSFGAETQYF
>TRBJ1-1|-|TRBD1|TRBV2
TGTGCCAGCAGTCCCCCCGGGACAGGGCACCGGGGGACTGAAGCTTTCTTT
CASSPPGTGHRGTEAFF
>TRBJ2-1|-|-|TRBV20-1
TGCAGTGCTAGTAACCACAATGAGCAGTTCTTC
CSASNHNEQFF
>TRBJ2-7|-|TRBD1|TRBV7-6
TGTGCCAGCAGCTTAGAAGGGACAGGAGCTGCCTACGAGCAGTACTTC
CASSLEGTGAAYEQYF
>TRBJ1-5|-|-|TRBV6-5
TGTGCCAGCAGTTACTCTTCGCAGGGCGGTCAGCCCCAGCATTTT
CASSYSSQGGQPQHF
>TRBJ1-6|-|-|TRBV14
TGTGCCAGCAGCCACGGGGGGTTGACCTATAATTCACCCCTCCACTTT
CASSHGGLTYNSPLHF
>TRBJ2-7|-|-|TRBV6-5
TGTGCCAGCACCTATAGCGGAACTTACGAGCAGTACTTC
CASTYSGTYEQYF
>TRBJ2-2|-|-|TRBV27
TGTGCCAGCAGTTTCCTCCCAAACACCGGGGAGCTGTTTTTT
CASSFLPNTGELFF
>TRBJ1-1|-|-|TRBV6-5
TGTGCCAGCAGTTACTCTACCCTGAACACTGAAGCTTTCTTT
CASSYSTLNTEAFF
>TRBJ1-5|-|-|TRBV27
TGTGCCAGCAGTTCCCTCTATCAGCCCCAGCATTTT
CASSSLYQPQHF
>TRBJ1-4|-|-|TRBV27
-
CASSTSRPGGGYEKLFF
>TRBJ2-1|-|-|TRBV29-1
TGCAGCGTTTCACACCGCGCTTTGGATGAGCAGTTCTTC
CSVSHRALDEQFF
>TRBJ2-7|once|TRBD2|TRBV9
TGTGCCAGCAGCGCCCAGGGGACTAGCGGCTACGAGCAGTACTTC
CASSAQGTSGYEQYF